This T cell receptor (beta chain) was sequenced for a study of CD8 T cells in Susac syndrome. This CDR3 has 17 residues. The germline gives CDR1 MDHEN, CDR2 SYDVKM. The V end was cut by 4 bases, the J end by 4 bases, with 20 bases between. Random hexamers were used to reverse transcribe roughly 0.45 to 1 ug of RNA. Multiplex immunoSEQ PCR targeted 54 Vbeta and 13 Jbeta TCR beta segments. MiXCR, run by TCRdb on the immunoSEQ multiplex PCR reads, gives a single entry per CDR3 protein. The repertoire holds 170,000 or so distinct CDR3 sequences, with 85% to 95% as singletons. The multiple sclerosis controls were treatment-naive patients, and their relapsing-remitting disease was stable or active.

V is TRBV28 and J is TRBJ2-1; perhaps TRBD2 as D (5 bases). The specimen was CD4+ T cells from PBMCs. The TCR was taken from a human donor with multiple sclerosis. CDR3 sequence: CASSSGGGGSQYNEQFF. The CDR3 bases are TGTGCCAGCAGTTCCGGAGGTGGTGGCAGCCAGTACAATGAGCAGTTCTTC.